The present T cell receptor beta chain was sequenced within a study of blood T cell repertoires in COVID-19. Study details: The study drew acute and convalescent COVID-19 samples from the United States, Italy and Spain. The analysed material was cDNA or gDNA that came from T cells, B-cell-depleted T cells, or PBMCs.

Trimming removed 0 bases from V and 3 bases from J; junction bases left unmatched: 2. The germline V gene encodes CDR1 SGHNT and CDR2 YYREEE (reference sequence). The CDR3 consists of 15 residues. How the authors handled the data: Nucleated cell number was recorded as an estimate derived from reference gene primer amplification. Clones were read by immunoSEQ multiplex PCR, and TCRdb kept only the in-frame ones, dropping some. That table supplies the V and J calls and clone size; D and trimming were determined from the DNA. The table lists some 280,000 clones, around 81% of them singletons. The source is a woman between 50 and 59 years old with active or convalescent COVID-19. The sample was peripheral blood. The chain recombines TRBV5-4 with TRBJ1-3; 8 bases align to TRBD1. The DNA of the CDR3 is TGTGCCAGCAGCTTGGACAGGGGGTTTGGAAACACCATATATTTT. Translation gives CASSLDRGFGNTIYF.